These 20 T cell receptor beta chains were all obtained from the same sample, sequenced in a study of OX40 agonist ivuxolimab in advanced cancers. Libraries were prepared by immunoSEQ multiplex PCR; TCRdb keeps only in-frame clonotypes and omits some of them. The sample carries 85,000 or so clones, roughly 85% recorded once. This material consisted of CD4+ or CD8+ T cells sorted from blood, taken in a trial of the OX40 agonist ivuxolimab. All receptors come from an adult with an advanced solid tumor such as melanoma, head and neck, liver or kidney cancer.

The V call is TRBV4-2, the J call TRBJ2-7, with D perhaps TRBD2 (6 bases). Germline V gene sequence: CDR1 LGHNA, CDR2 YNFKEQ. The CDR3 consists of 17 residues. Trimming removed 2 bases at V and 0 bases at J, with 17 bases between. CDR3 loop: CASSQHTGTESSYEQYF. CDR3 sequence (DNA): TGTGCCAGCAGCCAACACACCGGGACTGAAAGCTCCTACGAGCAGTACTTC.

The chain joins TRBV28 to TRBJ1-4; D remains unclear. Germline values: CDR1 MDHEN, CDR2 SYDVKM. Trimming removed 8 bases at V and 8 bases at J, with 9 bases between. This CDR3 has 11 amino acids. The CDR3, as DNA: TGTGCCAGCGGCCCAGAGGAAAAACTGTTTTTT. Translated: CASGPEEKLFF. Complete variable domain (other parts from reference TRBV28 and TRBJ1-4): DVKVTQSSRYLVKRTGEKVFLECVQDMDHENMFWYRQDPGLGLRLIYFSYDVKMKEKGDIPEGYSVSREKKERFSLILESASTNQTSMYLCASGPEEKLFFGSGTQLSVL.

The chain is built from TRBV15 and TRBJ2-3; D is perhaps TRBD1 (5 bases). With 0 bases removed from V and 6 bases from J, the gap between germline ends came to 13 bases. This CDR3 is 15 amino acids long. Germline lookup yields CDR1 LNHNV and CDR2 YYDKDF (reference sequence). CDR3: CATSRDRGSGDTQYF. In DNA form, the CDR3 reads TGTGCCACCAGCAGAGATAGGGGATCGGGCGATACGCAGTATTTT.

The chain employs TRBV29-1 and TRBJ1-6; 7 positions match TRBD1. V gave up 7 bases and J gave up 6 bases; unmatched junction bases: 3. The length of the CDR3 is 12 residues. Germline CDR1 SQVTM, CDR2 ANQGSEA. The CDR3 here is CSARQGNSPLHF. In DNA form, the CDR3 reads TGCAGCGCAAGACAGGGTAATTCACCCCTCCACTTT.

V gene TRBV11-2 combines with J gene TRBJ2-7, with D possibly matching TRBD2 (6 bases). Germline values: CDR1 SGHAT, CDR2 FQNNGV. The CDR3 sequence is 14 residues long. Trimming took 7 bases from V and 3 from J, leaving 16 bases between them. The CDR3 protein is CASTPDGRFYEQYF. The CDR3 bases are TGTGCCAGCACCCCAGACGGGAGATTCTACGAGCAGTACTTC. The variable domain in full, with the rest retrieved from reference TRBV11-2 and TRBJ2-7, is EAGVAQSPRYKIIEKRQSVAFWCNPISGHATLYWYQQILGQGPKLLIQFQNNGVVDDSQLPKDRFSAERLKGVDSTLKIQPAKLEDSAVYLCASTPDGRFYEQYFGPGTRLTVT.

The J gene is TRBJ2-1, the V gene TRBV14, with unresolved D. This CDR3 spans 13 amino acids. Trimming took 5 bases from V and 6 from J, leaving 11 bases between them. CDR1 is SGHDN, CDR2 FVKESK, per germline. CDR3 nucleotide sequence: TGTGCCAGCAGCTCGTACGGCTCCAATGAGCAGTTCTTC. This encodes CASSSYGSNEQFF. The full variable domain, with the rest looked up from reference TRBV14 and TRBJ2-1, is EAGVTQFPSHSVIEKGQTVTLRCDPISGHDNLYWYRRVMGKEIKFLLHFVKESKQDESGMPNNRFLAERTGGTYSTLKVQPAELEDSGVYFCASSSYGSNEQFFGPGTRLTVL.

The chain combines TRBV18 with TRBJ2-3, with D hard to call. Trimming removed 0 bases at V and 0 bases at J, with 10 bases between. This CDR3 is 16 amino acids long. The germline V gene has CDR1 KGHSH and CDR2 LQKENI. CDR3: CASSPPLLPSTDTQYF. CDR3 DNA sequence: TGTGCCAGCTCACCACCTCTACTTCCTAGCACAGATACGCAGTATTTT.

The gene calls are TRBV11-2 and TRBJ2-5; D is possibly TRBD1 (6 bases). V was cut by 5 bases and J by 3 bases, with 16 bases left in between. The CDR3 spans 15 residues. Germline CDR1 and CDR2: SGHAT and FQNNGV. CDR3 coding DNA: TGTGCCAGCAGCCCCAGGGGAGACGCGGAAGAGACCCAGTACTTC. Translating it yields CASSPRGDAEETQYF.

The rearrangement joins TRBV2 to TRBJ2-5, with 7 positions matching TRBD1. This CDR3 has 14 residues. The germline gives CDR1 SNHLY, CDR2 FYNNEI. The V gene end was trimmed by 6 bases and the J gene end by 2 bases; junction bases not matched to a gene: 6. The CDR3 region has the DNA TGTGCCAGCAGCGAACAGGGGTGGCAAGAGACCCAGTACTTC. Residues: CASSEQGWQETQYF.

The V call is TRBV19, the J call TRBJ1-6, with 9 bases lining up with TRBD1. Losses at the gene ends were 5 bases for V and 9 bases for J; bases not matched to a gene: 5. Germline values: CDR1 LNHDA, CDR2 SQIVND (reference sequence). This CDR3 contains 14 residues. CDR3: CASSEDRGRSPLHF. CDR3 DNA sequence: TGTGCCAGTAGTGAGGACAGGGGACGTTCACCCCTCCACTTT.

The gene calls are TRBV5-4 and TRBJ2-7, with 11 bases matching TRBD2. CDR3 length equals 16 residues. Germline values: CDR1 SGHNT, CDR2 YYREEE (reference sequence). Losses at the gene ends were 4 bases for V and 2 bases for J; bases not matched to a gene: 8. The CDR3 DNA reads TGTGCCAGCAGCCACGGCGTAGCGGGGGGGACCTACGAGCAGTACTTC. Translation: CASSHGVAGGTYEQYF.

V gene TRBV28 combines with J gene TRBJ1-1, with 8 bases that match TRBD1. Looked up from germline, CDR1 is MDHEN and CDR2 is SYDVKM. The CDR3 is made up of 15 amino acids. The junction had 8 bases not matched to a gene; V was cut back by 7 bases and J by 1 base. CDR3 amino acids: CASIIDRGRNTEAFF. CDR3 sequence (DNA): TGTGCCAGCATTATTGACAGGGGCAGGAACACTGAAGCTTTCTTT.

The chain has TRBV27 and TRBJ2-5; the match to TRBD1 covers 8 bases. Trimming removed 7 bases from V and 5 bases from J; junction bases left unmatched: 6. The CDR3 is 13 amino acids. The germline V gene encodes CDR1 MNHEY and CDR2 SMNVEV (reference sequence). Here the CDR3 DNA reads TGTGCCAGCAAGGGACAGGTGGAGGAGACCCAGTACTTC. Protein product: CASKGQVEETQYF.

This clone was detected only once. The V and J genes are TRBV9 and TRBJ2-5, with 9 bases identical to TRBD2. The CDR3 has 15 residues. Germline CDR1 is SGDLS and CDR2 is YYNGEE. J lost 0 bases, V lost 1 base, and 1 base had no gene match. The DNA for the CDR3 is TGTGCCAGCAGCGTAAGCGGGGGGAACCAAGAGACCCAGTACTTC. It is translated as CASSVSGGNQETQYF.

V usage is TRBV19 and J usage is TRBJ2-5; D may be TRBD2 (6 bases). The V gene lost 3 bases and the J gene lost 4 bases, with 12 bases spanning the gap. Per germline, CDR1 LNHDA and CDR2 SQIVND (reference sequence). The CDR3 contains 14 residues. The CDR3 is CASSMGGLAETQYF. In DNA form, the CDR3 reads TGTGCCAGTAGTATGGGAGGTCTTGCAGAGACCCAGTACTTC.

The DNA of the CDR3 is TGTGCCAGCAGCCCCCGGACTAACACCGGGGAGCTGTTTTTT. Its protein is CASSPRTNTGELFF. The rearrangement joins TRBV7-3 to TRBJ2-2, with D possibly matching TRBD2 (5 bases). CDR3 length equals 14 residues. The germline CDR1 and CDR2 sequences are SGHTA and FQGTGA. With 5 bases removed from V and 2 bases from J, the gap between germline ends came to 9 bases.

The genes are TRBV2 and TRBJ2-3; D unresolved. This CDR3 is 15 amino acids long. Germline V gene sequence: CDR1 SNHLY, CDR2 FYNNEI. The germline V and J ends were trimmed by 2 bases and 3 bases, with 12 bases remaining between them. The CDR3: CASSEWSRRTDTQYF. The CDR3 DNA sequence: TGTGCCAGCAGTGAATGGTCTAGGCGGACAGATACGCAGTATTTT. The variable domain in full, with the rest retrieved from reference TRBV2 and TRBJ2-3, is EPEVTQTPSHQVTQMGQEVILRCVPISNHLYFYWYRQILGQKVEFLVSFYNNEISEKSEIFDDQFSVERPDGSNFTLKIRSTKLEDSAMYFCASSEWSRRTDTQYFGPGTRLTVL.

The chain couples TRBV15 to TRBJ2-5; D uncertain. The V gene's germline CDR1 is LNHNV and CDR2 YYDKDF (reference sequence). Deletions cut 3 bases from V and 5 bases from J, with 13 bases between. The CDR3 is 14 amino acids. Written as DNA, the CDR3 is TGTGCCACCAGCAGCTATGGGTTTTTGGAGACCCAGTACTTC. Its protein is CATSSYGFLETQYF.

The chain combines TRBV2 with TRBJ2-2; 9 bases are shared with TRBD2. The J segment lost 7 bases and the V segment lost 10 bases, leaving 13 bases of the junction unmatched. CDR1 SNHLY and CDR2 FYNNEI come from the germline V gene. The CDR3 totals 15 residues. Here the CDR3 DNA reads TGTGCCACCTCGCGGGGGGGCATGGAGGGCGGGGAGCTGTTTTTT. Amino acid sequence: CATSRGGMEGGELFF.

The genes are TRBV5-8 and TRBJ1-2; TRBD1 is a possible D gene (6 bases). There are 16 residues in the CDR3. The germline gives CDR1 SGHTS, CDR2 YDEGEE. With 1 base removed from V and 0 bases from J, the gap between germline ends came to 13 bases. The CDR3 DNA reads as TGTGCCAGCAGCTTGTTATCGGGGGCACCTAACTATGGCTACACCTTC. The encoded protein is CASSLLSGAPNYGYTF.